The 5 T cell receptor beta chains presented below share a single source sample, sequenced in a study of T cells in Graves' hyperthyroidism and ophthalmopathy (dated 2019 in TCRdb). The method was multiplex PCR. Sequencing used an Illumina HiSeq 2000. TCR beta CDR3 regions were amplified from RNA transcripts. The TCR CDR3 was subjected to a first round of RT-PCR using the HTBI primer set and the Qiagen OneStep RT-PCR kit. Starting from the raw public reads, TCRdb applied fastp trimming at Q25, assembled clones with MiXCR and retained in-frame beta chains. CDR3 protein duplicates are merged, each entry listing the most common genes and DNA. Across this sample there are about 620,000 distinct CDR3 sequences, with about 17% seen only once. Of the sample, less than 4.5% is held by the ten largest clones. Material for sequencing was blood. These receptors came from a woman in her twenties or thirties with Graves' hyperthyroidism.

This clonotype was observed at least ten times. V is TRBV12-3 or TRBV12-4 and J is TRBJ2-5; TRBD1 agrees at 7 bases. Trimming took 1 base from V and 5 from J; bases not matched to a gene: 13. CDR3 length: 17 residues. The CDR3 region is CASSLDGTALTGETQYF. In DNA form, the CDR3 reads TGTGCCAGCAGTTTAGATGGGACAGCTCTCACGGGGGAGACCCAGTACTTC.

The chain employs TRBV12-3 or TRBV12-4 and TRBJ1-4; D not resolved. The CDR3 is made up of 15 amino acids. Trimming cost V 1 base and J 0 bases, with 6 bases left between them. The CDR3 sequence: CASSLVGATNEKLFF. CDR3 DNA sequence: TGTGCCAGCAGTTTAGTGGGCGCAACTAATGAAAAACTGTTTTTT.

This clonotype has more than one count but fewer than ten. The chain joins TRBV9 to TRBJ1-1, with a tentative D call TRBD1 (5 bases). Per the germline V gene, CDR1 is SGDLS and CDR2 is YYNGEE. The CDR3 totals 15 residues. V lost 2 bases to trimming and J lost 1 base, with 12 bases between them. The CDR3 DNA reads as TGTGCCAGCAGCGTGGGAGGGGTAGCGAACACTGAAGCTTTCTTT. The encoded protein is CASSVGGVANTEAFF.

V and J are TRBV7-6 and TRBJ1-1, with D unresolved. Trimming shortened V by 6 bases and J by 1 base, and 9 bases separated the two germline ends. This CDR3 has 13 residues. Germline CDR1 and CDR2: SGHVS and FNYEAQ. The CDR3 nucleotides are TGTGCCAGCAGTGAATTCCCGAACACTGAAGCTTTCTTT. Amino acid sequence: CASSEFPNTEAFF.

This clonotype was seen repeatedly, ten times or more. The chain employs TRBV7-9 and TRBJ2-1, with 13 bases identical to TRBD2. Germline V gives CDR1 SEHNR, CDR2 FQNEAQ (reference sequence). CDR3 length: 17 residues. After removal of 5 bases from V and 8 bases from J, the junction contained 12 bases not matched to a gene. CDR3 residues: CASSPRRLAGGKHEQFF. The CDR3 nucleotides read TGTGCCAGCAGCCCTCGCCGACTAGCGGGAGGTAAGCATGAGCAGTTCTTC. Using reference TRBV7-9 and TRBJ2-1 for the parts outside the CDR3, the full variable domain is DTGVSQNPRHKITKRGQNVTFRCDPISEHNRLYWYRQTLGQGPEFLTYFQNEAQLEKSRLLSDRFSAERPKGSFSTLEIQRTEQGDSAMYLCASSPRRLAGGKHEQFFGPGTRLTVL.